Below are 9 T cell receptor beta chains sequenced from a single sample in a study of PD-1 blockade in classical Hodgkin lymphoma. Relapse after autologous stem cell transplantation occurred in every patient, and brentuximab vedotin exposure varied. Clones were read by immunoSEQ multiplex PCR, and TCRdb kept only the in-frame ones, dropping some. Of around 42,000 clones listed, approximately 71% are singletons. This specimen consisted of peripheral blood mononuclear cells (PBMCs), obtained at baseline. The receptors originated from a human donor with classical Hodgkin lymphoma.

This clone was seen once. The chain is built from TRBV7-9 and TRBJ1-6; TRBD1 agrees at 8 bases. V lost 6 bases to trimming and J lost 10 bases; unmatched junction nucleotides: 5. The CDR3 has 13 residues. CDR1 is SEHNR, CDR2 FQNEAQ, per germline (reference sequence). The CDR3 protein is CASRGQGGSPLHF. CDR3 nucleotides: TGTGCCAGCAGAGGACAGGGAGGATCACCCCTCCACTTT. Based on the CDR3 plus reference TRBV7-9 and TRBJ1-6, the full variable domain is DTGVSQNPRHKITKRGQNVTFRCDPISEHNRLYWYRQTLGQGPEFLTYFQNEAQLEKSRLLSDRFSAERPKGSFSTLEIQRTEQGDSAMYLCASRGQGGSPLHFGNGTRLTVT.

V usage is TRBV7-2 and J usage is TRBJ1-1; no firm D call. The V end was cut by 1 base, the J end by 3 bases, with 9 bases between. The germline gives CDR1 SGHTA, CDR2 FQGNSA. CDR3 size: 14 residues. In DNA form, the CDR3 reads TGTGCCAGCAGCTTAGTGCGGTCGTACACTGAAGCTTTCTTT. This translates into CASSLVRSYTEAFF.

This chain joins TRBV4-2 and TRBJ2-1; 11 bases map to TRBD2. Germline-derived CDR1 and CDR2 are LGHNA and YNFKEQ. After removal of 11 bases from V and 7 bases from J, the junction contained 10 bases not matched to a gene. CDR3 size: 14 residues. CDR3 nucleotide sequence: TGTGCCGCAACAACTAGCGGGAGCAGGAATGAGCAGTTCTTC. The encoded protein is CAATTSGSRNEQFF.

This chain joins TRBV7-2 and TRBJ2-3; 11 bases fit TRBD2. Trimming cost V 5 bases and J 1 base; bases outside gene matches: 2. Germline V CDR1 and CDR2: SGHTA, FQGNSA. This CDR3 comprises 15 residues. CDR3 loop: CASSRGLAGTDTQYF. CDR3 nucleotides: TGTGCCAGCAGCCGGGGACTAGCGGGCACAGATACGCAGTATTTT.

V gene TRBV13 combines with J gene TRBJ1-5; 8 bases line up with TRBD1. V was pared by 5 bases and J by 7 bases, with 7 bases of the junction left unmatched. The CDR3 is 14 residues long. Germline assignment: CDR1 PRHDT and CDR2 FYEKMQ (reference sequence). CDR3 protein: CASSHRGGEQPQHF. The CDR3 DNA sequence: TGTGCCAGCAGCCACAGGGGGGGAGAACAGCCCCAGCATTTT.

The table lists this clone with a count of one. This chain joins TRBV30 and TRBJ1-2, with 7 bases matching TRBD1. The CDR3 is 16 residues long. Germline assignment: CDR1 GTSNPN and CDR2 SVGIG (reference sequence). Losses at the gene ends were 5 bases for V and 6 bases for J; bases not matched to a gene: 18. CDR3 DNA: TGTGCCTGGTATTACCTTCCGAACAGGGGTGGGGATGGCTACACCTTC. Its protein product is CAWYYLPNRGGDGYTF.

Written as DNA, the CDR3 is TGTGCCATCGAGCCGGGGCTTGGGGCCAACGTCCTGACTTTC. Its translation: CAIEPGLGANVLTF. V is TRBV10-3 and J is TRBJ2-6; D may be TRBD1 or TRBD2 (5 bases each). CDR1 and CDR2 (germline): ENHRY, SYGVKD. The CDR3 length is 14 residues. The V and J ends lost 8 bases and 3 bases respectively, with 11 bases between them.

V is TRBV23-1 and J is TRBJ2-7; D is perhaps TRBD2 (5 bases). TRBV23-1 is flagged as an ORF with uncertain function. Trimming removed 1 base from V and 12 bases from J, with 19 bases in between. The CDR3 contains 14 residues. Here the CDR3 reads CASSQYGVEGIRYF. CDR3 nucleotide sequence: TGCGCCAGCAGTCAATATGGGGTCGAGGGTATTAGGTACTTC.

The chain employs TRBV9 and TRBJ2-3, with TRBD2 matching 15 bases. Germline lookup yields CDR1 SGDLS and CDR2 YYNGEE. The CDR3 length is 22 residues. The junction had 20 bases not matched to a gene; V was cut back by 3 bases and J by 3 bases. The CDR3 DNA is TGTGCCAGCAGCGCGAGGGAGTTACGTGGGACTAGCGGGAGGACGGTGACAGATACGCAGTATTTT. This encodes CASSARELRGTSGRTVTDTQYF.